This T cell receptor beta chain was obtained from a study of sequential checkpoint blockade in melanoma. The overall study: About 89 pretreatment tumor DNA samples were TCRβ immunosequenced. Under 25 patients had tumor biopsies before treatment and at week 13.

Regarding this clone: Its target is unknown.

The protocol was immunoSEQ multiplex PCR, while the TCRdb copy is restricted to in-frame clones and leaves out a portion. Of 13,000 or so clones in the sample, about 28% are singletons; the top ten hold 16%. Study-wide findings and caveats: Response in arm A was associated with pretreatment TIL clonality.

This CDR3 region has 14 residues. V was pared by 7 bases and J by 1 base, with 13 bases between. Germline CDR1 reads MNHEY; CDR2 reads SMNVEV (reference sequence). Treatment denoted: randomized to nivolumab then ipilimumab (arm A) or the reverse (arm B). The chain joins TRBV27 to TRBJ1-1, with D maybe TRBD1 (5 bases). The sequence was obtained from a human donor with melanoma. The material was tumor tissue (inferred from file names), obtained from a patient given nivolumab and ipilimumab in sequence. The CDR3 sequence is CASKALGGNTEAFF. In DNA, the CDR3 is TGTGCCAGCAAGGCCCTCGGGGGGAACACTGAAGCTTTCTTT.